The 31 T cell receptor beta chains reported below all come from one sample, sequenced in a study of beta chain features in type 1 diabetes. Study findings and constraints: All four CD4+ subsets of Type 1 diabetes patients contained TCRB CDR3s that were moderately but significantly shorter.

No antigen has been assigned to these receptors. Investigators reverse transcribed all isolated RNA, so they sequenced expressed TCRB transcripts. The table came from immunoSEQ multiplex PCR; TCRdb's copy has only in-frame clones and leaves some out. The sample consists of roughly 340,000 clones, around an eighth of them appearing once. Specimen: naive CD4+ T cells from blood. Source of these receptors: a woman between 18 and 29 years old with type 1 diabetes.

This clone has more than one count but fewer than ten. Other DNA sequences within the sample encode an identical CDR3. This chain joins TRBV7-2 and TRBJ1-1, with D perhaps TRBD1 (6 bases). The CDR3 is 14 amino acids. With 3 bases removed from V and 2 bases from J, the gap between germline ends came to 10 bases. Germline V CDR1 and CDR2: SGHTA, FQGNSA. The CDR3 region has the DNA TGTGCCAGCAGCTTTACAGGGAGCAACACTGAAGCTTTCTTT. Protein product: CASSFTGSNTEAFF.

This clone was seen a few times. V is TRBV5-1 and J is TRBJ2-7; D is perhaps TRBD1 (6 bases). Germline V gene lookup returns CDR1 SGHRS and CDR2 YFSETQ. V was pared by 4 bases and J by 5 bases, with 13 bases between. This CDR3 has 13 amino acids. CDR3 protein: CASSGDKFDEQYF. The DNA of the CDR3 is TGCGCCAGCAGCGGGGACAAGTTCGACGAGCAGTACTTC.

CDR3: CVRATGTSGSSYEQYV. CDR3 DNA: TGTGTCAGAGCAACCGGGACTAGCGGGAGCTCCTACGAGCAGTACGTC. The V call is TRBV19, the J call TRBJ2-7, with 14 bases matching TRBD2. CDR1 LNHDA and CDR2 SQIVND come from the germline V gene (reference sequence). This CDR3 region has 16 residues.

The chain links TRBV9 to TRBJ2-7; TRBD2 agrees at 8 bases. In germline, CDR1 is SGDLS, CDR2 YYNGEE. This CDR3 region has 15 residues. V shed 3 bases and J 0 bases; nucleotides not matched to a gene: 5. This CDR3 reads CASSAAGGPSYEQYF. In DNA, the CDR3 is TGTGCCAGCAGCGCCGCGGGAGGACCCTCCTACGAGCAGTACTTC.

The chain uses TRBV4-1 and TRBJ2-1; 9 positions match TRBD2. Per the germline V gene, CDR1 is MGHRA and CDR2 is YSYEKL. V dropped 0 bases and J dropped 5; count of bases not matched to a gene: 2. The CDR3 is 15 residues long. CDR3: CASSQDSGRDNEQFF. The CDR3 coding sequence is TGCGCCAGCAGCCAAGATAGCGGGAGAGACAATGAGCAGTTCTTC.

The CDR3 DNA is TGTGCCAGTAGTATGAGGGAAAGCAATCAGCCCCAGCATTTT. It translates to CASSMRESNQPQHF. The chain couples TRBV19 to TRBJ1-5; D ambiguous. The germline gives CDR1 LNHDA, CDR2 SQIVND (reference sequence). Between the trimmed V and J ends, which lost 3 bases and 1 base, there was a span of 7 bases. This CDR3 is 14 amino acids long. Full variable domain (outside the CDR3, taken from reference TRBV19 and TRBJ1-5): DGGITQSPKYLFRKEGQNVTLSCEQNLNHDAMYWYRQDPGQGLRLIYYSQIVNDFQKGDIAEGYSVSREKKESFPLTVTSAQKNPTAFYLCASSMRESNQPQHFGDGTRLSIL.

The chain is built from TRBV28 and TRBJ2-5; D gene ambiguous. V lost 6 bases, J lost 5 bases, and 4 bases lay in between. The V gene's germline CDR1 is MDHEN and CDR2 SYDVKM. The CDR3 consists of 10 residues. Here the CDR3 reads CASRRETQYF. For the CDR3, the DNA is TGTGCCAGCAGGAGGGAGACCCAGTACTTC.

Worth noting for this clone: The identical CDR3 is also encoded by other nucleotide sequences in the sample. CDR3 loop: CASSVEASGVTDTQYF. CDR3 DNA: TGTGCCAGCAGCGTAGAGGCCAGCGGAGTCACAGATACGCAGTATTTT. The chain carries TRBV9 and TRBJ2-3; D may be TRBD2 (5 bases). This CDR3 contains 16 residues. Trimming removed 0 bases from V and 2 bases from J, with 13 bases in between. The germline V gene has CDR1 SGDLS and CDR2 YYNGEE. The full variable domain, completed using reference TRBV9 and TRBJ2-3, is DSGVTQTPKHLITATGQRVTLRCSPRSGDLSVYWYQQSLDQGLQFLIQYYNGEERAKGNILERFSAQQFPDLHSELNLSSLELGDSALYFCASSVEASGVTDTQYFGPGTRLTVL.

This clone appeared a few times. The chain combines TRBV19 with TRBJ2-1; TRBD2 might be the D (6 bases). The CDR3 spans 14 residues. The germline V gene has CDR1 LNHDA and CDR2 SQIVND (reference sequence). Trimming took off 3 bases at V and 5 bases at J, with 11 bases between the two ends. CDR3 nucleotides: TGTGCCAGTAGTATGTGGAGGGTTGACAATGAGCAGTTCTTC. It is translated as CASSMWRVDNEQFF.

Only a few counts were recorded for this clone. In nucleotides, the CDR3 is TGTGCCAGCAGCTTAGGCAGGGGGAACACTGAAGCTTTCTTT. Residues: CASSLGRGNTEAFF. The rearrangement links TRBV7-2 to TRBJ1-1; TRBD1 might be the D (6 bases). Looked up from germline, CDR1 is SGHTA and CDR2 is FQGNSA. Trimming shortened V by 1 base and J by 1 base, and 7 bases separated the two germline ends. The CDR3 covers 14 residues. Drawing the rest from reference TRBV7-2 and TRBJ1-1, the complete variable domain is GAGVSQSPSNKVTEKGKDVELRCDPISGHTALYWYRQSLGQGLEFLIYFQGNSAPDKSGLPSDRFSAERTGGSVSTLTIQRTQQEDSAVYLCASSLGRGNTEAFFGQGTRLTVV.

The V call is TRBV29-1, the J call TRBJ2-5; the match to TRBD1 covers 11 bases. The CDR3 length is 15 residues. From germline, CDR1 is SQVTM and CDR2 ANQGSEA. The trim removed 3 bases at V and 4 bases at J, leaving 7 bases unmatched. CDR3 region: CSVEDKDRGRETQYF. The CDR3 DNA reads TGCAGCGTTGAGGACAAGGACAGGGGGCGAGAGACCCAGTACTTC.

This clone was detected only a few times. This chain connects TRBV30 to TRBJ2-5, with 11 positions matching TRBD2. Per the germline V gene, CDR1 is GTSNPN and CDR2 is SVGIG (reference sequence). J was trimmed by 5 bases and V by 5 bases; bases with no gene match: 13. CDR3 size: 16 residues. This CDR3 reads CAWDGTTSGRWETQYF. CDR3 bases: TGTGCCTGGGACGGCACTACTAGCGGGAGATGGGAGACCCAGTACTTC.

V usage is TRBV5-4 and J usage is TRBJ2-3, with 9 bases matching TRBD1. V gave up 4 bases and J gave up 7 bases; unmatched junction bases: 13. Germline V CDR1 and CDR2: SGHNT, YYREEE (reference sequence). The CDR3 consists of 16 residues. The CDR3 is CASSPNRGPAVNTQYF. The CDR3 DNA follows: TGTGCCAGCAGCCCAAACAGGGGGCCCGCAGTAAATACGCAGTATTTT.

The CDR3 sequence: CASTTPLGSGYTGELFF. CDR3 nucleotides: TGTGCCAGCACTACGCCCTTGGGCAGTGGTTACACCGGGGAGCTGTTTTTT. The genes are TRBV27 and TRBJ2-2; no firm D call. CDR3 length: 17 residues. The germline V gene has CDR1 MNHEY and CDR2 SMNVEV (reference sequence). V gave up 7 bases and J gave up 3 bases, with 21 bases separating them.

The genes are TRBV30 and TRBJ1-3; D gene uncertain. Trimming removed 5 bases from V and 0 bases from J, with 8 bases in between. Germline V gene data show CDR1 as GTSNPN and CDR2 as SVGIG (reference sequence). There are 13 residues in the CDR3. The CDR3 protein is CAWSGFSGNTIYF. Here the CDR3 DNA reads TGTGCCTGGTCTGGCTTCTCTGGAAACACCATATATTTT.

J is TRBJ2-7 and V is TRBV7-8, with 11 bases identical to TRBD2. The CDR3 runs to 17 residues. Per germline, CDR1 SGHVS and CDR2 FQNEAQ. The V and J ends lost 1 base and 5 bases, in that order; junction bases with no gene match: 10. In DNA, the CDR3 is TGTGCCAGCAGCTTAGGACCCGCTAGCGGGAGGAAGAACGAGCAGTACTTC. Translation: CASSLGPASGRKNEQYF.

V gene TRBV28 combines with J gene TRBJ2-7, with TRBD2 matching over 7 bases. Trimming at V came to 5 bases and at J to 1 base, leaving 8 bases not matched to a gene. In germline, CDR1 is MDHEN, CDR2 SYDVKM. The CDR3 has 15 residues. CDR3 nucleotide sequence: TGTGCCAGCAGTCTCCCGCTAGCGGAGTCCTACGAGCAGTACTTC. It yields the protein CASSLPLAESYEQYF. The complete variable domain, with remaining parts taken from reference TRBV28 and TRBJ2-7, reads DVKVTQSSRYLVKRTGEKVFLECVQDMDHENMFWYRQDPGLGLRLIYFSYDVKMKEKGDIPEGYSVSREKKERFSLILESASTNQTSMYLCASSLPLAESYEQYFGPGTRLTVT.

This clone has a handful of counts. The chain recombines TRBV29-1 with TRBJ1-2; D perhaps matches TRBD1 (6 bases). This CDR3 region has 14 residues. Germline loops: CDR1 SQVTM, CDR2 ANQGSEA. V lost 0 bases and J lost 6, with 14 bases in between. The CDR3 DNA is TGCAGCGTTGAAGATCTAGGCAGGGGCCATGGCTACACCTTC. Amino acid sequence: CSVEDLGRGHGYTF. Combining the CDR3 with reference TRBV29-1 and TRBJ1-2 gives the whole variable domain SAVISQKPSRDICQRGTSLTIQCQVDSQVTMMFWYRQQPGQSLTLIATANQGSEATYESGFVIDKFPISRPNLTFSTLTVSNMSPEDSSIYLCSVEDLGRGHGYTFGSGTRLTVV.

The chain combines TRBV6-5 with TRBJ2-1, with TRBD2 matching 9 bases. Trimming cost V 1 base and J 7 bases; bases outside gene matches: 5. This CDR3 is built from 15 residues. The V gene's germline CDR1 is MNHEY and CDR2 SVGAGI. This CDR3 reads CASSYLIAGVNEQFF. CDR3 nucleotide sequence: TGTGCCAGCAGTTACTTGATAGCGGGAGTGAATGAGCAGTTCTTC.

This clone was counted a few times. The gene calls are TRBV28 and TRBJ1-5; no definite D call. This CDR3 contains 12 residues. The V end lost 5 bases, the J end lost 7 bases, and 9 bases lay between the germline ends. Germline V CDR1 and CDR2: MDHEN, SYDVKM. CDR3 nucleotides: TGTGCCAGCAGTCTCGTCCTACAGCCCCAGCATTTT. It is translated as CASSLVLQPQHF.

The CDR3 region has the DNA TGTGCCAGCAGTCCTGAGCGGGGGTTGGGCAATGAGCAGTTCTTC. This gives the protein CASSPERGLGNEQFF. The V call is TRBV28, the J call TRBJ2-1; 8 nucleotides agree with TRBD2. V trimming: 5 bases; J trimming: 6 bases; junction bases outside the gene matches: 9. The V gene's germline CDR1 is MDHEN and CDR2 SYDVKM. This CDR3 spans 15 amino acids.

The V gene is TRBV11-1, the J gene TRBJ2-7; 8 bases are shared with TRBD2. CDR1 is SGHAT, CDR2 FQDESV, per germline (reference sequence). The CDR3 sequence is 15 residues long. Trimming removed 4 bases from V and 3 bases from J; junction bases left unmatched: 8. CDR3 bases: TGTGCCAGCAGCTCCTTAGCGGGAATAGGCTACGAGCAGTACTTC. Translating gives CASSSLAGIGYEQYF.

This clone came up a few times. The chain carries TRBV4-1 and TRBJ1-1; perhaps TRBD1 as D (6 bases). Germline V CDR1 and CDR2: MGHRA, YSYEKL. The CDR3 is made up of 15 amino acids. The V end was cut by 4 bases, the J end by 4 bases, with 16 bases between. CDR3 sequence: CASSPQGGAVTEAFF. CDR3 nucleotides: TGCGCCAGCAGCCCCCAAGGGGGGGCGGTCACTGAAGCTTTCTTT.

This chain connects TRBV27 to TRBJ1-5; 7 positions match TRBD1. The CDR3 is 15 residues long. V shed 4 bases, J shed 4 bases, and the junction held 7 bases outside the gene matches. Germline V lookup: CDR1 MNHEY, CDR2 SMNVEV (reference sequence). The CDR3 DNA reads as TGTGCCAGCAGTTCGTTGGGACAGCGAAATCAGCCCCAGCATTTT. This encodes CASSSLGQRNQPQHF.

The chain carries TRBV28 and TRBJ2-7; TRBD2 matches at 11 bases. The CDR3 consists of 15 residues. CDR1 and CDR2 from the germline V gene are MDHEN and SYDVKM. With 4 bases clipped from V and 4 bases from J, the junction kept 6 bases outside the gene matches. In DNA form, the CDR3 reads TGTGCCAGCAGTTCAATAGCGGGAGGGCAATACGAGCAGTACTTC. Translating it yields CASSSIAGGQYEQYF.

The chain joins TRBV11-2 to TRBJ2-2, with TRBD2 identical over 12 bases. This CDR3 comprises 17 residues. Germline CDR1 SGHAT, CDR2 FQNNGV. V shed 4 bases and J 6 bases; nucleotides not matched to a gene: 9. CDR3 sequence: CASSYLAGGRRSGELFF. For the CDR3, the DNA is TGTGCCAGCAGCTACCTAGCGGGAGGGCGGAGGTCCGGGGAGCTGTTTTTT.

This sequence joins TRBV5-4 and TRBJ1-2; no definite D call. CDR1 SGHNT and CDR2 YYREEE come from the germline V gene (reference sequence). The length of the CDR3 is 14 residues. Trimming left V 0 bases short and J 4 bases short, with 10 bases between. CDR3 nucleotide sequence: TGTGCCAGCAGCTTGGAACAGCCATCCTATGGCTACACCTTC. Its translation is CASSLEQPSYGYTF.

V gene TRBV27 combines with J gene TRBJ2-3, with 7 bases aligning to TRBD2. Germline V lookup: CDR1 MNHEY, CDR2 SMNVEV (reference sequence). With 5 bases clipped from V and 0 bases from J, the junction kept 5 bases outside the gene matches. The CDR3 is 15 residues long. The CDR3 spells CASSTAGISTDTQYF. The CDR3 DNA follows: TGTGCCAGCAGTACAGCGGGGATAAGCACAGATACGCAGTATTTT.

The chain carries TRBV5-5 and TRBJ1-1; D is unclear. The CDR3 sequence is 12 residues long. The germline V and J ends were trimmed by 4 bases and 9 bases, with 13 bases remaining between them. CDR1 is SGHKS, CDR2 YYEKEE, per germline (reference sequence). The CDR3 DNA follows: TGTGCCAGCAGCCCCCGGACTGGGAAAGCTTTCTTT. Translated: CASSPRTGKAFF. Based on the CDR3 plus reference TRBV5-5 and TRBJ1-1, the full variable domain is DAGVTQSPTHLIKTRGQQVTLRCSPISGHKSVSWYQQVLGQGPQFIFQYYEKEERGRGNFPDRFSARQFPNYSSELNVNALLLGDSALYLCASSPRTGKAFFGQGTRLTVV.

The chain uses TRBV7-3 and TRBJ2-1, with 13 bases matching TRBD2. CDR1 SGHTA and CDR2 FQGTGA come from the germline V gene. This CDR3 is built from 18 residues. Trimming removed 5 bases from V and 8 bases from J; junction bases left unmatched: 15. CDR3 sequence reads: CASSLMGLAGTGLHEQFF. The CDR3 DNA is TGTGCCAGCAGCCTAATGGGACTAGCGGGAACGGGACTGCATGAGCAGTTCTTC.

Only a few counts were recorded for this clone. The chain has TRBV6-1 and TRBJ2-5, with a weak D call TRBD2 (6 bases). The CDR3 runs to 13 residues. The V and J ends lost 6 bases and 4 bases respectively, with 12 bases between them. Germline CDR1 and CDR2: MNHNS and SASEGT. The CDR3 DNA is TGTGCCAGCAGCCTGGAGGGGCGAGAGACCCAGTACTTC. Amino acid sequence: CASSLEGRETQYF.